This T cell receptor beta chain stems from a study of Ad26.COV2.S vaccination and SARS-CoV-2 variants. Described treatment: roughly 20 received Ad26.COV2.S at low or high dose, single or two shots; roughly five received placebo; per-sample allocation not given. Sampling happened 63 days after the first vaccine or placebo injection. Profiling relied on immunoSEQ multiplex PCR, and the TCRdb table lists in-frame clones only, not all of them. Seen here are 350,000 to 450,000 clones, 70% to 90% observed once, and the top ten hold 1.9%. Source: peripheral blood, taken in a trial of Ad26.COV2.S vaccine versus placebo. The TCR originated in a person aged 18-60 years who received the Ad26.COV2.S COVID-19 vaccine or a placebo.

The chain's CDR3 is CASSLVPGLAAEQYF. The CDR3 nucleotides read TGTGCCAGCAGCTTAGTCCCGGGACTAGCGGCCGAGCAGTACTTC. The chain is built from TRBV7-2 and TRBJ2-7, with 11 bases lining up with TRBD2. Losses at the gene ends were 1 base for V and 6 bases for J; bases not matched to a gene: 5. Germline CDR1 is SGHTA and CDR2 is FQGNSA. CDR3 length: 15 amino acids.